This TCR beta chain was observed in a study of response to subunit inactivated influenza vaccine. CDR1 and CDR2 from the germline V gene are MNHNS and SASEGT. The CDR3 runs to 15 residues. J was trimmed by 6 bases and V by 4 bases; bases with no gene match: 6. This clonotype was counted between two and nine times. Its antigen is currently unknown. MiXCR, applied by TCRdb to the RT-PCR reads, yields one record per CDR3 protein. The sample comprises approximately 680,000 distinct CDR3 sequences, 15% to 17% of which are singletons, and approximately 10% rests with the top ten. Regarding the study as a whole: The authors put forward the suggestion that each seasonal influenza vaccination may bring in only a limited number of new T cells.

The TCR was taken from a man aged 45-65 years who received an inactivated influenza vaccine. The chain recombines TRBV6-1 with TRBJ2-1; TRBD1 matches at 10 bases. Sequenced material: PBMCs from blood, taken 12 days after vaccination. Written as DNA, the CDR3 is TGTGCCAGCAGTGGTTCCGGGACAGGGGCCAATGAGCAGTTCTTC. Protein: CASSGSGTGANEQFF.